These T cell receptor beta chains were read from a single sample in a study of shared clonotypes between healthy human individuals. Profiled with immunoSEQ multiplex PCR; TCRdb holds only in-frame clones, not every one. Here the sample spans 1,400,000 or so clones, about 98.5% being singletons. Sequencing was carried out using naive CD4+ T cells sorted from blood. Receptors were obtained from a man aged 25-45 years in good health. CDR3s include the opening cysteine and the closing phenylalanine or tryptophan. The D gene is left open where the match is weak. Rows give clone size only sometimes, using once, few, many, or a class for an expanded clone.

TRBJ1-5,-,-,TRBV6-1,CASTAGEFNQPQHF,TGTGCCAGCACGGCAGGGGAATTCAATCAGCCCCAGCATTTT
TRBJ1-1,-,-,TRBV5-1,CASSQTLGRAEAFF,TGCGCCAGCAGCCAAACGCTAGGACGCGCTGAAGCTTTCTTT
TRBJ2-7,-,-,TRBV10-3,CAIILLGVPDYSYEQYF,TGTGCCATCATTCTCTTAGGGGTCCCTGACTACTCCTACGAGCAGTACTTC
TRBJ2-7,-,-,TRBV7-2,CASSSTDYEQYF,TGTGCCAGCAGCTCCACCGACTACGAGCAGTACTTC
TRBJ2-5,-,-,TRBV10-3,CAISEPVGGRGETQYF,TGTGCCATCAGTGAGCCTGTCGGGGGGCGCGGAGAGACCCAGTACTTC
TRBJ2-2,-,-,TRBV6-1,CASSRDIWFGELFF,TGTGCCAGCAGCCGGGACATCTGGTTCGGGGAGCTGTTTTTT
TRBJ2-7,-,-,TRBV2,CASNTEAGENYEQYF,TGTGCCAGCAACACTGAGGCAGGGGAAAACTACGAGCAGTACTTC
TRBJ1-5,TRBD1,-,TRBV28,CASSLRFGTGGGNQPQHF,TGTGCCAGCAGTTTACGCTTCGGGACAGGGGGAGGCAATCAGCCCCAGCATTTT
TRBJ1-5,-,-,TRBV28,CASRRGRVLRNQPQHF,TGTGCCAGCAGACGGGGCAGGGTTTTGAGGAATCAGCCCCAGCATTTT
TRBJ2-7,TRBD2,once,TRBV5-1,CASSRTSQKDYEQYF,TGCGCCAGCAGCCGGACTAGCCAGAAAGACTACGAGCAGTACTTC
TRBJ1-5,-,-,TRBV7-2,CASSLSSNQPQHF,TGTGCCAGCAGCTTATCTAGCAATCAGCCCCAGCATTTT
TRBJ2-1,-,-,TRBV9,CASSVAKGGDGYNEQFF,TGTGCCAGCAGCGTAGCTAAAGGGGGGGACGGATACAATGAGCAGTTCTTC
TRBJ2-5,-,-,TRBV5-4,CASSLGAEEETQYF,TGTGCCAGCAGCTTGGGGGCAGAAGAAGAGACCCAGTACTTC
TRBJ2-1,-,-,TRBV7-8,CASSFVRPGTAEQFF,TGTGCCAGCAGCTTCGTGAGACCGGGTACGGCTGAGCAGTTCTTC
TRBJ2-7,TRBD1,-,TRBV5-4,CASSPRDSFYEQYF,TGTGCCAGCAGCCCTCGGGACAGCTTCTACGAGCAGTACTTC
TRBJ2-7,-,-,TRBV27,CASSPRQGSYEQYF,TGTGCCAGCAGCCCACGGCAGGGGAGCTACGAGCAGTACTTC
TRBJ1-5,-,-,TRBV19,CASSIPGPAHSNQPQHF,TGTGCCAGTAGTATCCCGGGCCCCGCTCATAGCAATCAGCCCCAGCATTTT
TRBJ2-7,-,-,TRBV6-5,CASSYTVSSYEQYF,TGTGCCAGCAGTTATACAGTGAGCTCCTACGAGCAGTACTTC
TRBJ2-1,TRBD2,-,TRBV11-2,CASRNPTSGSQFF,TGTGCCAGCAGAAACCCGACTAGCGGGAGTCAGTTCTTC
TRBJ2-7,TRBD1,-,TRBV11-2,CASSRRIDRGRDEQYF,TGTGCCAGCAGCCGGAGGATCGACAGGGGGCGCGACGAGCAGTACTTC
TRBJ1-1,-,-,TRBV14,CASSQEIRGEAFF,TGTGCCAGCAGCCAAGAGATTCGAGGAGAAGCTTTCTTT
TRBJ2-4,-,-,TRBV4-2,CASSQEGTLTVQYF,TGTGCCAGCAGCCAAGAGGGGACCCTGACAGTTCAGTACTTC
TRBJ2-5,-,-,TRBV5-1,CASSLQVLQETQYF,TGCGCCAGCAGCTTACAGGTGCTCCAAGAGACCCAGTACTTC
TRBJ2-7,TRBD1,-,TRBV27,CASSFLRDSIYEQYF,TGTGCCAGCAGTTTCCTCCGGGACAGCATCTACGAGCAGTACTTC
TRBJ2-3,-,once,TRBV7-3,CASSLEGSTDTQYF,TGTGCCAGCAGCTTAGAGGGAAGCACAGATACGCAGTATTTT
TRBJ1-5,-,few,TRBV2,CASSFDSNQPQHF,TGTGCCAGCAGTTTCGACAGCAATCAGCCCCAGCATTTT
TRBJ2-1,-,-,TRBV29-1,CKGGGLNEQFF,TGCAAGGGAGGGGGCCTGAATGAGCAGTTCTTC
TRBJ2-2,TRBD2,-,TRBV7-2,CASSLVSGREGGELFF,TGTGCCAGCAGCTTAGTTAGCGGGAGAGAGGGCGGGGAGCTGTTTTTT
TRBJ2-2,TRBD1,-,TRBV7-9,CASSFGGTGPSGELFF,TGTGCCAGCAGCTTTGGTGGGACAGGGCCCTCCGGGGAGCTGTTTTTT
TRBJ2-7,TRBD2,-,TRBV5-6,CASSLSGILEQYF,TGTGCCAGCAGCCTTAGCGGGATCCTCGAGCAGTACTTC
TRBJ2-3,TRBD2,-,TRBV7-2,CASSLGASGDTQYF,TGTGCCAGCAGCTTAGGGGCTAGCGGAGATACGCAGTATTTT
TRBJ2-3,-,-,TRBV19,CASSISSGFTDTQYF,TGTGCCAGTAGTATAAGTTCGGGGTTCACAGATACGCAGTATTTT
TRBJ1-5,TRBD1,-,TRBV6-6,CASSPDRGNQPQHF,TGTGCCAGCAGTCCGGACAGGGGCAATCAGCCCCAGCATTTT
TRBJ2-1,-,-,TRBV9,CASSVAGLNADEQFF,TGTGCCAGCAGCGTAGCTGGCCTTAACGCGGATGAGCAGTTCTTC
TRBJ1-5,TRBD1,-,TRBV5-5,CASSRTGVRNQPQHF,TGTGCCAGCAGCAGAACAGGGGTTCGCAATCAGCCCCAGCATTTT
TRBJ2-1,TRBD2,-,TRBV27,CASGLLAGSYNEQFF,TGTGCCAGCGGATTGCTAGCGGGATCATACAATGAGCAGTTCTTC
TRBJ2-1,TRBD2,-,TRBV11-1,CASSLRGLVGEQFF,TGTGCCAGCAGCTTAAGGGGACTAGTTGGTGAGCAGTTCTTC
TRBJ2-1,TRBD2,-,TRBV9,CASSVAASGRGEQFF,TGTGCCAGCAGCGTAGCTGCTAGCGGGAGAGGTGAGCAGTTCTTC
TRBJ1-3,-,-,TRBV5-4,CASSSEIAGNTIYF,TGTGCCAGCAGCTCAGAAATCGCTGGAAACACCATATATTTT
TRBJ1-1,-,-,TRBV15,CATSRVVQGSEAFF,TGTGCCACCAGCAGAGTAGTACAGGGCTCTGAAGCTTTCTTT